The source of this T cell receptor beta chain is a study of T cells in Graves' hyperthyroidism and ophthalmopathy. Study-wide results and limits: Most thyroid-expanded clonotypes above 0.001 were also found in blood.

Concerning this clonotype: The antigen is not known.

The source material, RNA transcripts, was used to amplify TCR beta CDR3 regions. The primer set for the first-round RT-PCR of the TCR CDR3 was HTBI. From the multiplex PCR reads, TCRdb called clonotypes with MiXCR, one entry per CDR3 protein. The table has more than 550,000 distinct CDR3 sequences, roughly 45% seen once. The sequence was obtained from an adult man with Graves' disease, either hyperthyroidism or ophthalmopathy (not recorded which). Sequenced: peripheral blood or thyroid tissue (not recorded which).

The CDR3 region is CSATPDRFDCGYTF. In nucleotides, the CDR3 is TGCAGTGCTACCCCGGACAGGTTCGACTGTGGCTACACCTTC. V is TRBV20-1 and J is TRBJ1-2; 7 positions agree with TRBD1. Losses at the gene ends were 4 bases for V and 7 bases for J; bases not matched to a gene: 12. Germline V gene data show CDR1 as DFQATT and CDR2 as SNEGSKA (reference sequence). There are 14 residues in the CDR3.